These 2 T cell receptor beta chains share one sample of origin, sequenced in a study of blood T cells in healthy people across ages. It was with a sample-barcoded 5' primer and a J-beta primer mix that a second PCR of roughly 6 to 12 cycles was run. TCRdb re-analysed the 5' RACE reads in MiXCR, keeping a single row per CDR3 protein. Of more than 600,000 distinct CDR3 sequences listed, approximately 25% are singletons. These data are also associated with another study on T cells of mothers and their children.

Sequencing input: blood. These receptors were collected from a boy younger than 18 in good health.

CDR3 in amino acids: CASSQDLAGVAGANVLTF. CDR3 in DNA: TGCGCCAGCAGCCAAGACCTAGCGGGAGTAGCTGGGGCCAACGTCCTGACTTTC. The chain employs TRBV4-1 and TRBJ2-6; 10 bases map to TRBD2. V shed 0 bases and J 2 bases; nucleotides not matched to a gene: 4. Germline V CDR1 and CDR2: MGHRA, YSYEKL. The CDR3 is 18 residues long.

This clonotype has only a few counts. The chain couples TRBV29-1 to TRBJ2-5, with TRBD2 matching 9 bases. Germline V gene data show CDR1 as SQVTM and CDR2 as ANQGSEA. The CDR3 has 14 residues. V gave up 3 bases and J gave up 3 bases; unmatched junction bases: 5. The CDR3 DNA reads as TGCAGCGTTGATTTGCGACTAGCGGAAGAGACCCAGTACTTC. It translates to CSVDLRLAEETQYF.